These T cell receptor beta chains were read from a single sample in a study of control samples from healthy donors and cancer patients. Only in-frame clones appear in the TCRdb table, and some are missing; sequencing was by immunoSEQ multiplex PCR. The sample yields tens of thousands of clones, over 85% seen once. The material sequenced was blood. All receptors derive from a young woman in good health. Both conserved end residues are part of each CDR3. The D gene is left open where the match is weak. Some rows have no size entry. The others give once, few or many, or a class for an expanded clone.

TRBD2	TRBV24-1	.	TRBJ2-3	CATSGLAGGRDTQYF	TGTGCCACCAGTGGACTAGCGGGGGGCCGAGATACGCAGTATTTT
TRBD2	TRBV11-3	.	TRBJ2-1	CASSLDGRTSPYNEQFF	TGTGCCAGCAGCTTAGACGGGAGGACCTCCCCCTACAATGAGCAGTTCTTC
.	TRBV7-3	.	TRBJ2-2	CASSLAGPRGTGELFF	TGTGCCAGCAGCCTTGCGGGGCCTAGGGGCACCGGGGAGCTGTTTTTT
TRBD1	TRBV6-5	few	TRBJ2-7	CASRDGQVPYEQYF	TGTGCCAGCAGAGACGGACAGGTACCCTACGAGCAGTACTTC
.	TRBV11-2	.	TRBJ2-1	CASSFSGSYNEQFF	TGTGCCAGCAGCTTCTCTGGCTCCTACAATGAGCAGTTCTTC
.	TRBV25-1	.	TRBJ2-1	CASSGWVAGGRRYNEQFF	TGTGCCAGCAGTGGCTGGGTGGCTGGAGGGCGGAGATACAATGAGCAGTTCTTC
.	TRBV19	.	TRBJ1-1	CASSIAGPWTEAFF	TGTGCCAGTAGTATAGCCGGACCCTGGACTGAAGCTTTCTTT
TRBD1	TRBV6-2/TRBV6-3	.	TRBJ1-5	CASSASRGNQPQHF	TGTGCCAGCAGTGCTTCCAGGGGGAATCAGCCCCAGCATTTT
TRBD1	TRBV29-1	.	TRBJ1-2	CTAEGQVGMDGYTF	TGCACCGCAGAAGGACAGGTCGGGATGGATGGCTACACCTTC
.	TRBV11-2	.	TRBJ1-2	CASSLKRRVSNYGYTF	TGTGCCAGCAGCTTAAAACGGCGGGTGTCTAACTATGGCTACACCTTC
.	TRBV27	.	TRBJ1-2	CASSLGGAWGYTF	TGTGCCAGCAGCCTCGGGGGGGCGTGGGGCTACACCTTC
.	TRBV7-6	.	TRBJ2-2	CASSSSALNTGELFF	TGTGCCAGCAGCTCGAGCGCCCTGAACACCGGGGAGCTGTTTTTT
TRBD1	TRBV5-1	.	TRBJ2-7	CASSVDRGTYEQYF	TGCGCCAGCAGCGTTGACAGGGGAACCTACGAGCAGTACTTC
TRBD2	TRBV19	.	TRBJ2-1	CASSIKPLAGGANEQFF	TGTGCCAGTAGTATAAAACCCCTAGCGGGAGGGGCGAATGAGCAGTTCTTC
.	TRBV15	.	TRBJ2-5	CATSKRLVAPYQETQYF	TGTGCCACCAGCAAACGACTGGTAGCGCCGTACCAAGAGACCCAGTACTTC
TRBD1	TRBV7-9	.	TRBJ1-1	CASSPGTAKMNTEAFF	TGTGCCAGCAGCCCCGGGACAGCCAAAATGAACACTGAAGCTTTCTTT
.	TRBV10-3	.	TRBJ1-2	CANRVGYGYTF	TGTGCCAACAGGGTTGGGTATGGCTACACCTTC
.	TRBV7-2	once	TRBJ2-3	CASSQSRGTDTQYF	TGTGCCAGCAGTCAAAGTCGGGGCACAGATACGCAGTATTTT
.	TRBV7-9	.	TRBJ1-5	CASTYSGSNQPQHF	TGTGCCAGCACCTACTCCGGGTCCAATCAGCCCCAGCATTTT
.	TRBV3-1/TRBV3-2	.	TRBJ1-5	CASSQGWQGNQPQHF	TGTGCCAGCAGCCAAGGTTGGCAGGGCAATCAGCCCCAGCATTTT
.	TRBV11-2	.	TRBJ2-2	CASSLEVPGELFF	TGTGCCAGCAGCTTAGAGGTCCCCGGGGAGCTGTTTTTT
.	TRBV7-2	many	TRBJ2-1	CASSLEVGGNEQFF	TGTGCCAGCAGCTTAGAGGTTGGGGGGAATGAGCAGTTCTTC
.	TRBV27	.	TRBJ2-1	CASSDGVYNEQFF	TGTGCCAGCAGTGACGGGGTATACAATGAGCAGTTCTTC
.	TRBV5-1	.	TRBJ2-5	CATQGGAGYQETQYF	TGCGCCACCCAAGGTGGGGCAGGGTACCAAGAGACCCAGTACTTC
.	TRBV29-1	.	TRBJ2-3	CSVDRSADTQYF	TGCAGCGTTGATCGGTCCGCAGATACGCAGTATTTT
.	TRBV19	.	TRBJ1-5	CASSIRAAYSNQPQHF	TGTGCCAGTAGTATTAGGGCGGCGTATAGCAATCAGCCCCAGCATTTT
.	TRBV5-1	once	TRBJ2-1	CVSSFPPAEYNEQFF	TGCGTCAGCAGCTTCCCCCCAGCGGAGTACAATGAGCAGTTCTTC
TRBD1	TRBV6-4	.	TRBJ1-6	CASSEGTANSPLHF	TGTGCCAGCAGCGAAGGGACAGCCAATTCACCCCTCCACTTT
.	TRBV14	once	TRBJ2-7	CASSQEMDVAYEQYF	TGTGCCAGCAGCCAAGAAATGGACGTCGCCTACGAGCAGTACTTC
TRBD1	TRBV5-1	.	TRBJ2-7	CASSLRTGTDEQYF	TGCGCCAGCAGCCTCAGGACAGGGACCGACGAGCAGTACTTC
.	TRBV5-4	.	TRBJ1-6	CASSQNQGTNSPLHF	TGTGCCAGCAGCCAAAACCAGGGGACCAATTCACCCCTCCACTTT
.	TRBV27	.	TRBJ1-1	CASSLVGGTEAFF	TGTGCCAGCAGTCTCGTTGGGGGGACTGAAGCTTTCTTT
.	TRBV11-3	few	TRBJ2-7	CASSLDHRDGEQYF	TGTGCCAGCAGCTTAGATCACAGGGATGGCGAGCAGTACTTC
TRBD1	TRBV2	.	TRBJ2-5	CASGSTGNGETQYF	TGTGCCAGCGGCTCGACAGGGAACGGGGAGACCCAGTACTTC
.	TRBV6-5	.	TRBJ1-1	CASRTQGVTEAFF	TGTGCCAGCAGGACTCAGGGAGTCACTGAAGCTTTCTTT
.	TRBV2	.	TRBJ1-2	CASSETRDPDCYTF	TGTGCCAGCAGTGAAACTAGGGACCCGGACTGCTACACCTTC
.	TRBV5-6	.	TRBJ2-7	CASSLGRSYEQYF	TGTGCCAGCAGCTTGGGCAGATCCTACGAGCAGTACTTC
.	TRBV6-5	once	TRBJ2-7	CASSYSAGTYEQYF	TGTGCCAGCAGTTACTCGGCAGGTACCTACGAGCAGTACTTC
.	TRBV4-1	.	TRBJ1-2	CASSHASDSLAYGYTF	TGCGCCAGCAGCCACGCCTCTGACAGCTTGGCCTATGGCTACACCTTC
TRBD1	TRBV7-9	.	TRBJ2-5	CASSPRTGGHQETQYF	TGTGCCAGCAGCCCACGGACAGGGGGACACCAAGAGACCCAGTACTTC
.	TRBV12-3/TRBV12-4	.	TRBJ2-3	CASSFRDTQYF	TGTGCCAGCAGTTTTAGAGATACGCAGTATTTT
TRBD1	TRBV6-5	once	TRBJ2-3	CASRRQGAGDTQYF	TGTGCCAGCAGACGACAGGGGGCCGGGGATACGCAGTATTTT
TRBD1	TRBV7-6	.	TRBJ2-1	CASSLMTGGGEQFF	TGTGCCAGCAGCTTAATGACAGGGGGCGGTGAGCAGTTCTTC
.	TRBV6-1	.	TRBJ1-2	CASGHGLHGYTF	TGTGCGAGTGGACACGGTCTCCATGGCTACACCTTC
TRBD1	TRBV28	few	TRBJ1-2	CASSSPGQAHYGYTF	TGTGCCAGCAGTTCGCCGGGACAGGCCCACTATGGCTACACCTTC
TRBD1	TRBV7-3	.	TRBJ1-1	CASSGQVNTEAFF	TGTGCCAGCAGCGGACAGGTGAACACTGAAGCTTTCTTT
.	TRBV3-1/TRBV3-2	.	TRBJ2-5	CASSPTRTRGETQYF	TGTGCCAGCAGCCCCACCAGGACCCGGGGAGAGACCCAGTACTTC
TRBD1	TRBV4-2	.	TRBJ1-4	CASSQRDSIEKLFF	TGTGCCAGCAGCCAACGGGACAGTATTGAAAAACTGTTTTTT
.	TRBV19	.	TRBJ1-6	CASSPPTGSWVALHF	TGTGCCAGTAGTCCCCCCACAGGGTCTTGGGTGGCCCTCCACTTT
TRBD2	TRBV6-4	once	TRBJ2-1	CASSEAGGSYNEQFF	TGTGCCAGCAGTGAGGCGGGAGGCTCCTACAATGAGCAGTTCTTC
TRBD2	TRBV11-3	.	TRBJ2-5	CASSLGGVAGGRQETQYF	TGTGCCAGCAGCCTAGGGGGGGTAGCGGGAGGGCGGCAAGAGACCCAGTACTTC
.	TRBV6-6	.	TRBJ1-5	CASSYSIGRSQPQHF	TGTGCCAGCAGTTACTCGATAGGCAGAAGTCAGCCCCAGCATTTT
.	TRBV12-2	.	TRBJ1-5	CASRPRGVQNQPQHF	TGTGCAAGTCGCCCCCGGGGGGTCCAGAATCAGCCCCAGCATTTT
.	TRBV3-1/TRBV3-2	.	TRBJ1-2	CASSEQGTRYTF	TGTGCCAGTAGCGAACAGGGAACTCGCTACACCTTC